The entry below gives a single T cell receptor beta chain sequence along with its context. cDNA carried unique molecular identifiers, and a universal primer site was added by template switching. TCRdb recomputed calls from the 5' RACE reads with MiXCR, one row per CDR3 protein. The sample gives a few hundred thousand distinct CDR3 sequences, over 9.5% of which show up once; 9% to 10% is in the top ten. The data originate from a study of identical twins. The J segment lost 4 bases and the V segment lost 0 bases, leaving 12 bases of the junction unmatched. The CDR3 extends over 19 amino acids. The sample consisted of memory T cells sorted from blood. The TCR sequence derives from a man aged 45-65 years in good health. The chain has TRBV23-1 and TRBJ2-5; TRBD1 matches 12 bases. TRBV23-1 is an ORF for which the function is uncertain. The CDR3 sequence: CASSQSRDRGRLVVETQYF. The CDR3 DNA reads as TGCGCCAGCAGTCAATCGAGGGACAGGGGGCGGCTTGTAGTAGAGACCCAGTACTTC.